This T cell receptor (beta chain) was profiled in a study of early T cells in non-severe SARS-CoV-2 infection. Notes on the study in general: Comparison of clonotypes with VDJdb favored anti-spike CD8 responses while missing private and CD4 specificities.

The CDR3 sequence is 12 residues long. In germline, CDR1 is LGHDT, CDR2 YNNKEL (reference sequence). Deletions cut 0 bases from V and 9 bases from J, with 6 bases between. This clonotype was recorded at least ten times. Its cognate antigen is unknown. Unique molecular identifiers tagged individual cDNA molecules. TCRdb called the 5' RACE reads again in MiXCR, with one record for every CDR3 protein. The sample comprises about 52,000 distinct CDR3 sequences, approximately 11% of which are singletons, and about 13% rests with the top ten. The chain has TRBV3-1 and TRBJ2-1; D is unresolved. The sample comprised whole blood. The origin of this receptor is an adult who was a healthcare worker with PCR-confirmed SARS-CoV-2 infection or an uninfected control (not recorded which). The CDR3 nucleotides read TGTGCCAGCAGCCAAGATCTGGGTGAGCAGTTCTTC. This translates into CASSQDLGEQFF.